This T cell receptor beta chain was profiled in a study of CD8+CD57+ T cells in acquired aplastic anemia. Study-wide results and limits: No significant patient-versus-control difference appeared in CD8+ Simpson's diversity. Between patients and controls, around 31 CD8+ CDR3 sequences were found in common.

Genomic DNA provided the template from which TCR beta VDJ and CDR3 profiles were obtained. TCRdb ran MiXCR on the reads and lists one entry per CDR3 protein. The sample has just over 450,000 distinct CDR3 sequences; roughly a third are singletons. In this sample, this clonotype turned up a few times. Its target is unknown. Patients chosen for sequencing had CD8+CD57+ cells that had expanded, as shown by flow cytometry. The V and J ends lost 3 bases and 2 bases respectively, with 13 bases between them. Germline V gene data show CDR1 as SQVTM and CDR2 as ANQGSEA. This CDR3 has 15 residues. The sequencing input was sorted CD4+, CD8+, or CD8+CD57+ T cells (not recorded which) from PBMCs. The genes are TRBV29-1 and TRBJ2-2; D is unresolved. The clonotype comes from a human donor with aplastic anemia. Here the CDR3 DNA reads TGCAGCGTTGATCGGCAGCATGGAAACACCGGGGAGCTGTTTTTT. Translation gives CSVDRQHGNTGELFF.